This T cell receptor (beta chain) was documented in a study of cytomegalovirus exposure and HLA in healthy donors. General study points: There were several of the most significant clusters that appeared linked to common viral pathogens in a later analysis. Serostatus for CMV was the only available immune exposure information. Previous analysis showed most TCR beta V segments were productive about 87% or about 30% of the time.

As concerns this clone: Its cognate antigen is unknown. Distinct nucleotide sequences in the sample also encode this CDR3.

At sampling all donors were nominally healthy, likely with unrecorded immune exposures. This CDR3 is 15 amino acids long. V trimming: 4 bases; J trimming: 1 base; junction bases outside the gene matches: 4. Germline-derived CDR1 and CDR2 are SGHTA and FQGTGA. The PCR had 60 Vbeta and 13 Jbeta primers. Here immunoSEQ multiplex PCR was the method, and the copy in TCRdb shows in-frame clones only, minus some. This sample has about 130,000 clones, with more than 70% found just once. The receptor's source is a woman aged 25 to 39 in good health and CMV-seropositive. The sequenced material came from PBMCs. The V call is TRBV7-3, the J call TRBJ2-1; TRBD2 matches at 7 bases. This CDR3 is CASSSSGGSYNEQFF. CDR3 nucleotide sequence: TGTGCCAGCAGCTCCTCCGGGGGGTCCTACAATGAGCAGTTCTTC.